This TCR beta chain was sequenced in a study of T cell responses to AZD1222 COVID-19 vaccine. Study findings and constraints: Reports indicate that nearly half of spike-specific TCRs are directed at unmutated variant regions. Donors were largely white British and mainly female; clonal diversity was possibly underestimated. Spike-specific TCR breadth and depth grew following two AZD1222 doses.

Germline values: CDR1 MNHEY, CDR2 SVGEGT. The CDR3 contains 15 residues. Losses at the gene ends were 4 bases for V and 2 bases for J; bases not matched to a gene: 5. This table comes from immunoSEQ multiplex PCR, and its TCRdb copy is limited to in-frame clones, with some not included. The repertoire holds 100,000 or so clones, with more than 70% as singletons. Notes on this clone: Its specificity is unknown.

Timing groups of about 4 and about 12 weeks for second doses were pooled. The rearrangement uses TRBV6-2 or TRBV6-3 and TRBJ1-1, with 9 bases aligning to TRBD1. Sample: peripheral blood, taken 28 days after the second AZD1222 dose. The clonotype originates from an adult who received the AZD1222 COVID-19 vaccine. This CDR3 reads CASSSMDRGNTEAFF. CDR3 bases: TGTGCCAGCAGTTCCATGGACAGGGGCAACACTGAAGCTTTCTTT.